The 8 T cell receptor beta chains below were found in one sample sequenced in a study of shared clonotypes between healthy human individuals. Generated by immunoSEQ multiplex PCR, the TCRdb table keeps only in-frame clones and is missing some. The repertoire holds 2 million to 2.5 million clones, with roughly 95% as singletons. Sequences were obtained from naive CD4+ T cells sorted from blood. Subset here: CD45RA+ positively selected. These receptors originate from a man between 18 and 29 years old in good health.

The J gene is TRBJ2-1, the V gene TRBV5-4; 10 bases are a match to TRBD2. Germline CDR1 and CDR2: SGHNT and YYREEE (reference sequence). CDR3 size: 16 residues. Trimming at V came to 3 bases and at J to 7 bases, leaving 10 bases not matched to a gene. This CDR3 is CASSSVTSGMRNEQFF. DNA for the CDR3: TGTGCCAGCAGCTCCGTTACTAGCGGGATGAGAAATGAGCAGTTCTTC.

This chain joins TRBV9 and TRBJ1-2; 11 bases fit TRBD1. The CDR3 contains 15 residues. CDR1 SGDLS and CDR2 YYNGEE come from the germline V gene. Trimming at V came to 4 bases and at J to 6 bases, leaving 8 bases not matched to a gene. CDR3 nucleotides: TGTGCCAGCAGCACTCGGACAGGGGGCTTGAATGGCTACACCTTC. Its protein product is CASSTRTGGLNGYTF.

The rearrangement links TRBV13 to TRBJ2-6, with 16 bases matching TRBD2. Trimming cost V 6 bases and J 3 bases; bases outside gene matches: 8. CDR1 PRHDT and CDR2 FYEKMQ come from the germline V gene (reference sequence). The length of the CDR3 is 19 residues. CDR3: CASSPGTSGGAYGANVLTF. In DNA, the CDR3 is TGTGCCAGCAGTCCCGGGACTAGCGGGGGGGCGTATGGGGCCAACGTCCTGACTTTC.

V and J are TRBV10-3 and TRBJ2-5; no definite D call. V was pared by 3 bases and J by 0 bases, with 8 bases between. Germline V gives CDR1 ENHRY, CDR2 SYGVKD. The CDR3 is 14 amino acids. CDR3 sequence: CAISEFRDQETQYF. The CDR3 DNA is TGTGCCATCAGTGAATTCCGGGACCAAGAGACCCAGTACTTC.

This chain links TRBV6-5 with TRBJ2-7; D is perhaps TRBD1 (7 bases). CDR3 size: 16 residues. Germline-derived CDR1 and CDR2 are MNHEY and SVGAGI. Trimming stripped 0 bases from V and 0 bases from J, with 12 bases between. CDR3 DNA sequence: TGTGCCAGCAGTTACTCCCCGCGGGACAGCTCCTACGAGCAGTACTTC. Translating it yields CASSYSPRDSSYEQYF.

A note on this clone: The sample contains more than one DNA sequence encoding this CDR3. The chain links TRBV4-1 to TRBJ2-7, with 10 nucleotides matching TRBD1. V lost 1 base to trimming and J lost 0 bases; unmatched junction nucleotides: 0. This CDR3 region has 15 residues. CDR1 and CDR2 (germline): MGHRA, YSYEKL. The CDR3 spells CASSQGTGGSYEQYF. In DNA, the CDR3 is TGCGCCAGCAGCCAAGGGACAGGGGGCTCCTACGAGCAGTACTTC.

The gene calls are TRBV10-3 and TRBJ2-2; 11 bases are a match to TRBD1. The J segment lost 6 bases and the V segment lost 2 bases, leaving 2 bases of the junction unmatched. Germline V gene lookup returns CDR1 ENHRY and CDR2 SYGVKD. The CDR3 is 15 residues long. CDR3 residues: CAISEAGQGAGELFF. DNA for the CDR3: TGTGCCATCAGTGAGGCGGGACAGGGGGCCGGGGAGCTGTTTTTT.

V is TRBV19 and J is TRBJ2-3; D is unresolved. The V gene's germline CDR1 is LNHDA and CDR2 SQIVND (reference sequence). The CDR3 sequence is 12 residues long. Trimming pared 2 bases from V and 6 bases from J, leaving 6 bases between. The CDR3 loop reads CASSIIGDTQYF. For the CDR3, the DNA is TGTGCCAGTAGTATAATTGGCGATACGCAGTATTTT.